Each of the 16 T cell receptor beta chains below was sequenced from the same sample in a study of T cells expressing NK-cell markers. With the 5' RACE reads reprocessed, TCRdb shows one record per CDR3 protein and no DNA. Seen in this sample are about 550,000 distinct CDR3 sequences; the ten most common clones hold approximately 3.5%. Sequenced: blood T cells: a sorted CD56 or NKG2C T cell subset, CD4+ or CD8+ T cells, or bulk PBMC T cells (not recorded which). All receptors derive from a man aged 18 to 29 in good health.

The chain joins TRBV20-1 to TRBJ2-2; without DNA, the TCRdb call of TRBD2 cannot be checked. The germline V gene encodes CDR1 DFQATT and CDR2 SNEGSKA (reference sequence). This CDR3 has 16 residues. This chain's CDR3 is CSARASGSSSTGELFF.

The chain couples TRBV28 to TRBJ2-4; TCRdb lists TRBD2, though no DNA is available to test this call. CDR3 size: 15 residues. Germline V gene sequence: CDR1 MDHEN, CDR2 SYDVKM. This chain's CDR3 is CASSFREVAKNIQYF.

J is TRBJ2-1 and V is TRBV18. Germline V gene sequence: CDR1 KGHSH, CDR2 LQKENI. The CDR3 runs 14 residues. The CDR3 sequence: CASSRSVSLNEQFF.

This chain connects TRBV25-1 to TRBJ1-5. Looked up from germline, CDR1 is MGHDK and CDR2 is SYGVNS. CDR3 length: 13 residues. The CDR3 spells CASSDSEYQPQHF.

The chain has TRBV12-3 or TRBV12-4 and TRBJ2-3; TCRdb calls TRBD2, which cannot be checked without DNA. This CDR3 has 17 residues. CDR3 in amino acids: CASSSGGTSGDTDTQYF.

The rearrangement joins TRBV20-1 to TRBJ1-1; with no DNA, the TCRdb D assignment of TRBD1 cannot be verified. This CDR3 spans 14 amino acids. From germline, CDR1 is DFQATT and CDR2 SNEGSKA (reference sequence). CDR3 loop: CSAPRPTPSTEAFF.

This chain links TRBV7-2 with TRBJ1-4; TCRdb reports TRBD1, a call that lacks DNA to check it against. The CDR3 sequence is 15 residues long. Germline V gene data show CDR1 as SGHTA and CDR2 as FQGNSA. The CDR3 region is CASSLIAGGREKLFF.

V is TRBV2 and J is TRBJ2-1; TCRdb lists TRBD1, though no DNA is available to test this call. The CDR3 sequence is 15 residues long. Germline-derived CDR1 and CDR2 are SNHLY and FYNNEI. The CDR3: CASSHPGEGANEQFF.

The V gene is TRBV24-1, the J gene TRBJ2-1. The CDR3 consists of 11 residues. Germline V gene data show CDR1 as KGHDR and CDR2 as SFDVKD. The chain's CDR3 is CATSDANEQFF.

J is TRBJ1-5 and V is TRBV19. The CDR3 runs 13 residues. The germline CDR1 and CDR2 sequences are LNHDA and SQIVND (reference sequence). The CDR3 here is CAGPPYSNQPQHF. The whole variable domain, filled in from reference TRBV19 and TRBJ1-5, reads DGGITQSPKYLFRKEGQNVTLSCEQNLNHDAMYWYRQDPGQGLRLIYYSQIVNDFQKGDIAEGYSVSREKKESFPLTVTSAQKNPTAFYLCAGPPYSNQPQHFGDGTRLSIL.

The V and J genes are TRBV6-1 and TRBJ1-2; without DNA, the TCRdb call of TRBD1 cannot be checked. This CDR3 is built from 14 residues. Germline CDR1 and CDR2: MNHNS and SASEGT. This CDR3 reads CASSPNDRGHGYTF.

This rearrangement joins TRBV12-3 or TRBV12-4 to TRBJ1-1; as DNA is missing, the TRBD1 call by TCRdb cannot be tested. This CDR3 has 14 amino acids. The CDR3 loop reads CASRRDRGPYEAFF.

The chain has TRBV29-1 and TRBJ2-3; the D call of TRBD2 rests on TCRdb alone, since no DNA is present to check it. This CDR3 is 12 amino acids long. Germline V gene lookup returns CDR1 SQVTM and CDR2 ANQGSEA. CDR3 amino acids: CSGTSGSDTQYF.

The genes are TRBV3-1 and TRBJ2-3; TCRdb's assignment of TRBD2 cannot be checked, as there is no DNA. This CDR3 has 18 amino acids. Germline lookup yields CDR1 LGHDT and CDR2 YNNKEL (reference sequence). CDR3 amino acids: CASSQEGLTSRGTDTQYF.

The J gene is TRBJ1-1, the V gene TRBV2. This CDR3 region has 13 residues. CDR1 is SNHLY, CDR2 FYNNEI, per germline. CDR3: CASSEVYGTEAFF.

The CDR3 region is CASSLRGFVPLQETQYF. This sequence joins TRBV12-3 or TRBV12-4 and TRBJ2-5; the D call from TCRdb, TRBD2, cannot be confirmed without DNA. This CDR3 spans 17 amino acids.